This TCR beta chain was observed in a study of cytomegalovirus exposure and HLA in healthy donors. Study results and caveats: Among the sequence variants, a highly shared cluster was likely an artifact of sequencing. A missense DCLRE1C variant was associated with V- and J-gene trimming of TCR beta chains in a later analysis, and an independent cohort replicated the association. CMV serostatus was the only immune exposure information that was available. The study listed 164 cytomegalovirus-associated TCR beta chains.

The PCR employed 60 Vbeta primers together with 13 Jbeta primers. Method: immunoSEQ multiplex PCR; TCRdb's copy keeps in-frame clones and lacks some. The data contain approximately 220,000 clones, over 75% of them singletons. As for this clone: The target antigen is unknown.

The CDR3 contains 15 residues. V was cut by 6 bases and J by 5 bases, with 17 bases left in between. Germline V CDR1 and CDR2: MNHEY, SVGAGI. The sequenced sample consisted of PBMCs. The sequence derives from a male donor in good health and CMV-seronegative. V is TRBV6-5 and J is TRBJ1-5, with TRBD1 as a possible D gene (6 bases). The CDR3 reads CASRAAGKGDQPQHF. The CDR3, as DNA: TGTGCCAGCAGGGCCGCCGGGAAGGGGGATCAGCCCCAGCATTTT.